One and the same sample provided the 20 T cell receptor beta chains below, sequenced in a study of blood T cell repertoires in COVID-19 (dated by TCRdb to between 2020 and 2021). Library construction relied on the immunoSEQ multiplex PCR assay. TCRdb's version of the immuneACCESS table is confined to in-frame rearrangements and falls short of the full clone set. An unresolved V gene accounts for under half of the shortfall where checked; the remainder is of unknown origin. Recorded for this sample are about 220,000 clones; roughly 87% of them occurred a single time. The ten largest clones take up 1.9% of the sample. Sequencing was done on a sample of peripheral blood. Every receptor here comes from a man aged 35 to 55 with active or convalescent COVID-19.

The genes are TRBV25-1 and TRBJ1-6; possibly TRBD1 for D (6 bases). The germline CDR1 and CDR2 sequences are MGHDK and SYGVNS. The CDR3 is made up of 18 amino acids. V lost 7 bases, J lost 5 bases, and 24 bases lay in between. CDR3 bases: TGTGCCAGCACCCGAATCTACTTAGGGGGAATCAATAATTCACCCCTCCACTTT. It yields the protein CASTRIYLGGINNSPLHF.

V gene TRBV27 combines with J gene TRBJ1-1, with D perhaps TRBD1 (6 bases). CDR1 and CDR2 (germline): MNHEY, SMNVEV (reference sequence). The CDR3 consists of 16 residues. Trimming shortened V by 6 bases and J by 9 bases, and 26 bases separated the two germline ends. CDR3 sequence: CASSKLRGSGSDKAFF. CDR3 nucleotide sequence: TGTGCCAGCAGCAAATTGAGGGGGTCAGGCAGTGACAAAGCTTTCTTT.

The chain carries TRBV5-1 and TRBJ2-1; the match to TRBD2 covers 8 bases. Germline V CDR1 and CDR2: SGHRS, YFSETQ. The CDR3 is made up of 13 amino acids. With V trimmed by 6 bases and J by 5 bases, 4 bases remained unmatched. In DNA, the CDR3 is TGCGCCAGCACCTTAGCGGGGAACAATGAGCAGTTCTTC. This gives the protein CASTLAGNNEQFF.

The V gene is TRBV5-1, the J gene TRBJ1-2; D is uncertain. The V gene lost 0 bases and the J gene lost 4 bases, with 7 bases spanning the gap. Germline-derived CDR1 and CDR2 are SGHRS and YFSETQ. The CDR3 is 13 amino acids. In DNA form, the CDR3 reads TGCGCCAGCAGCTTGGCAGAGGGCTATGGCTACACCTTC. The encoded protein is CASSLAEGYGYTF.

The chain employs TRBV27 and TRBJ2-1, with D hard to call. The CDR3 is made up of 13 amino acids. Trimming removed 2 bases at V and 7 bases at J, with 9 bases between. CDR1 MNHEY and CDR2 SMNVEV come from the germline V gene (reference sequence). The CDR3 protein is CASSLNAVNEQFF. The CDR3 region has the DNA TGTGCCAGCAGTTTAAACGCGGTAAATGAGCAGTTCTTC.

The V gene is TRBV9, the J gene TRBJ2-1, with 9 bases identical to TRBD1. This CDR3 spans 14 amino acids. J lost 6 bases, V lost 2 bases, and 3 bases had no gene match. Germline CDR1 SGDLS, CDR2 YYNGEE. The CDR3 coding sequence is TGTGCCAGCAGCGTCGGACAGGGGATCAATGAGCAGTTCTTC. Its translation is CASSVGQGINEQFF.

This chain connects TRBV28 to TRBJ2-2, with D possibly TRBD2 on 6 matching bases. V was cut by 5 bases and J by 3 bases, with 13 bases left in between. The CDR3 is 15 amino acids. The germline CDR1 and CDR2 sequences are MDHEN and SYDVKM. This CDR3 is CASSNRDSYTGELFF. As DNA, the CDR3 is TGTGCCAGCAGTAACCGGGACTCCTACACCGGGGAGCTGTTTTTT. Drawing the rest from reference TRBV28 and TRBJ2-2, the complete variable domain is DVKVTQSSRYLVKRTGEKVFLECVQDMDHENMFWYRQDPGLGLRLIYFSYDVKMKEKGDIPEGYSVSREKKERFSLILESASTNQTSMYLCASSNRDSYTGELFFGEGSRLTVL.

V and J are TRBV2 and TRBJ1-1, with D possibly matching TRBD1 (5 bases). CDR3 length equals 15 residues. Germline CDR1 and CDR2: SNHLY and FYNNEI. Between the trimmed V and J ends, which lost 4 bases and 8 bases, there was a span of 20 bases. The CDR3 nucleotides read TGTGCCAGCAGTGTTTTGAAGGGGCGGGAGGCCGAAGCTTTCTTT. It encodes CASSVLKGREAEAFF.

This clone occurred a few times. This chain uses TRBV9 with TRBJ2-1, with 7 bases lining up with TRBD2. The V gene's germline CDR1 is SGDLS and CDR2 YYNGEE. Germline trimming cut 3 bases from V and 5 bases from J; bases unmatched to any gene: 5. This CDR3 is 14 amino acids long. The CDR3 protein is CASSGSGANNEQFF. Here the CDR3 DNA reads TGTGCCAGCAGCGGCAGCGGGGCCAACAATGAGCAGTTCTTC.

The chain's CDR3 is CATSEPTGFYGYTF. DNA of the CDR3: TGTGCCACCAGTGAACCCACAGGGTTCTATGGCTACACCTTC. This chain uses TRBV24-1 with TRBJ1-2, with TRBD1 as a possible D gene (6 bases). The CDR3 sequence is 14 residues long. Germline V gene lookup returns CDR1 KGHDR and CDR2 SFDVKD. V was trimmed by 4 bases and J by 4 bases, leaving 12 bases between them.

This chain connects TRBV3-1 (or the pseudogene TRBV3-2) to TRBJ1-6; 8 bases map to TRBD1. The CDR3 is 16 amino acids. V was pared by 4 bases and J by 7 bases, with 9 bases of the junction left unmatched. CDR1 and CDR2 from the germline V gene are LGHDT and YNNKEL (reference sequence). CDR3: CASSRGRDRRNSPLHF. The CDR3 DNA reads TGTGCCAGCAGCCGAGGTAGGGACAGGCGGAATTCACCCCTCCACTTT.

CDR3 DNA: TGTGCCAGCAGTTACGAACTAGGAGTGTTGAACACTGAAGCTTTCTTT. Amino acids: CASSYELGVLNTEAFF. This chain links TRBV6-6 with TRBJ1-1; D is undetermined. Germline CDR1 MNHNY, CDR2 SVGAGI (reference sequence). V lost 2 bases to trimming and J lost 0 bases, with 13 bases between them. The CDR3 has 16 amino acids.

The V gene is TRBV24-1, the J gene TRBJ1-4, with 8 bases identical to TRBD1. Trimming at V came to 4 bases and at J to 8 bases, leaving 8 bases not matched to a gene. The CDR3 extends over 15 amino acids. Germline CDR1 KGHDR, CDR2 SFDVKD. This CDR3 is CATSDGQGAGEKLFF. CDR3 coding DNA: TGTGCCACCAGTGACGGGCAGGGGGCAGGCGAAAAACTGTTTTTT.

V gene TRBV15 combines with J gene TRBJ2-4, with D tentatively TRBD2 (5 bases). Germline V gene sequence: CDR1 LNHNV, CDR2 YYDKDF (reference sequence). Trimming pared 5 bases from V and 3 bases from J, leaving 14 bases between. The CDR3 sequence is 15 residues long. The CDR3: CATSPGSGGKNIQYF. The CDR3 nucleotides read TGTGCCACCAGCCCGGGATCCGGCGGCAAAAACATTCAGTACTTC.

The CDR3 loop reads CASSVSGGADNEQFF. The CDR3 bases are TGTGCCAGCAGCGTGAGCGGGGGGGCCGACAATGAGCAGTTCTTC. The rearrangement joins TRBV9 to TRBJ2-1, with 10 bases lining up with TRBD2. V lost 2 bases to trimming and J lost 5 bases; unmatched junction nucleotides: 4. The CDR3 runs 15 residues. Germline V lookup: CDR1 SGDLS, CDR2 YYNGEE.

This chain's CDR3 is CAWSVPGGALGETQYF. The DNA for the CDR3 is TGTGCCTGGAGTGTACCCGGAGGGGCTTTGGGAGAGACCCAGTACTTC. The chain combines TRBV30 with TRBJ2-5; D is possibly TRBD2 (6 bases). V lost 0 bases, J lost 4 bases, and 18 bases lay in between. Germline CDR1 and CDR2: GTSNPN and SVGIG (reference sequence). The CDR3 spans 16 residues. Using reference TRBV30 and TRBJ2-5 for the parts outside the CDR3, the full variable domain is SQTIHQWPATLVQPVGSPLSLECTVEGTSNPNLYWYRQAAGRGLQLLFYSVGIGQISSEVPQNLSASRPQDRQFILSSKKLLLSDSGFYLCAWSVPGGALGETQYFGPGTRLLVL.

This clone was seen a single time. This sequence joins TRBV11-2 and TRBJ2-1; 7 bases line up with TRBD1. This CDR3 has 16 amino acids. Per germline, CDR1 SGHAT and CDR2 FQNNGV. Losses at the gene ends were 6 bases for V and 8 bases for J; bases not matched to a gene: 16. CDR3 coding DNA: TGTGCCAGCAGGGAGGTAGGGGGCCGGAAAAGCGATGAGCAGTTCTTC. Amino acids: CASREVGGRKSDEQFF.

V usage is TRBV5-4 and J usage is TRBJ2-5, with 12 bases matching TRBD2. With 4 bases clipped from V and 4 bases from J, the junction kept 11 bases outside the gene matches. CDR1 is SGHNT, CDR2 YYREEE, per germline (reference sequence). The CDR3 spans 17 residues. The CDR3 nucleotides are TGTGCCAGCAGCGCCTCTAGCGGGAGGGCCTTGGCAGAGACCCAGTACTTC. Residues: CASSASSGRALAETQYF.

The chain combines TRBV5-1 with TRBJ2-3, with unresolved D. The germline V gene encodes CDR1 SGHRS and CDR2 YFSETQ. The CDR3 is made up of 14 amino acids. V was pared by 1 base and J by 5 bases, with 11 bases between. This CDR3 is CASSLSHSKDTQYF. CDR3 sequence (DNA): TGCGCCAGCAGCTTGTCCCATTCAAAAGATACGCAGTATTTT.

This chain links TRBV25-1 with TRBJ1-4, with unresolved D. CDR1 is MGHDK and CDR2 is SYGVNS in the germline V gene. This CDR3 contains 14 residues. V was pared by 2 bases and J by 8 bases, with 12 bases between. CDR3 bases: TGTGCCAGCAGTGAAGGAGGTTCGCGGGAAAAACTGTTTTTT. It encodes CASSEGGSREKLFF.